The present T cell receptor beta chain was sequenced within a study of shared clonotypes between healthy human individuals. Every contributor of samples was a Caucasian grown-up residing in Nashville, Tennessee. Researchers partitioned CD4+ cells into CD45RA+ naive and CD45RA-negative memory subsets. Clones were sequenced by immunoSEQ multiplex PCR, and TCRdb holds only the in-frame ones, with some missing. The sample has a few million clones; over 90% are singletons. The clonotype comes from a man aged 18 to 29 in good health. Some clones in this sample may be carry-over from other donors' samples. Sequenced input: naive CD4+ T cells from PBMCs. This sample's subset: CD45RA+ positively selected.

CDR3 nucleotide sequence: TGTGCCAGCAGCTTACGGGCGGATAGCAATCAGCCCCAGCATTTT. Its translation: CASSLRADSNQPQHF. The rearrangement joins TRBV11-2 to TRBJ1-5, with D unresolved. The CDR3 has 15 amino acids. Germline V CDR1 and CDR2: SGHAT, FQNNGV. Trimming stripped 2 bases from V and 0 bases from J, with 8 bases between.